Below are 11 T cell receptor beta chains sequenced from a single sample in a study of beta chain features in type 1 diabetes. Study-wide results and limits: In all four CD4+ subsets, TCRB CDR3 length was significantly, moderately reduced in type 1 diabetes.

Antigen specificity for these receptors is unknown. Expressed TCRB transcripts were sequenced, since all the RNA that had been isolated was reverse transcribed. Sequencing was performed with immunoSEQ multiplex PCR; in TCRdb, only in-frame clones are kept and a portion is missing. The table lists 600,000 or so clones, around an eighth of them singletons. Material for sequencing was naive CD4+ T cells from blood. Every receptor here comes from a man aged 30 to 45 with type 1 diabetes.

Only a few counts were recorded for this clone. This chain uses TRBV18 with TRBJ2-5, with D possibly being TRBD1 or TRBD2 (5 bases each). The CDR3 runs to 15 residues. Germline-derived CDR1 and CDR2 are KGHSH and LQKENI. V was trimmed by 3 bases and J by 1 base, leaving 12 bases between them. The CDR3 loop reads CASSPNRDLQETQYF. CDR3 nucleotide sequence: TGTGCCAGCTCACCCAACCGGGACCTCCAAGAGACCCAGTACTTC.

The chain carries TRBV28 and TRBJ1-5; D gene unclear. The length of the CDR3 is 14 residues. The ends were cut back, 6 bases at V and 9 bases at J, with 18 bases in the middle. In germline, CDR1 is MDHEN, CDR2 SYDVKM. The CDR3 loop reads CASSPGPNGAPQHF. The CDR3 DNA reads as TGTGCCAGCAGCCCCGGACCTAACGGAGCGCCCCAGCATTTT.

This clone appeared a few times. V usage is TRBV28 and J usage is TRBJ2-7; no reliable D call. Germline CDR1 MDHEN, CDR2 SYDVKM. The CDR3 totals 11 residues. The germline V and J ends were trimmed by 3 bases and 7 bases, with 7 bases remaining between them. CDR3 nucleotide sequence: TGTGCCAGCAGTTTGAGGTGGGAGCAGTACTTC. It is translated as CASSLRWEQYF.

This clone was seen more than once but under ten times. The V gene is TRBV9, the J gene TRBJ2-2; D call uncertain. V dropped 4 bases and J dropped 4 bases, with 8 bases sitting between them. From germline, CDR1 is SGDLS and CDR2 YYNGEE. The CDR3 runs 13 residues. CDR3 residues: CASSTDLTGELFF. DNA of the CDR3: TGTGCCAGCAGCACGGACCTCACCGGGGAGCTGTTTTTT.

This clone was seen once. The V gene is TRBV5-1, the J gene TRBJ2-3, with D possibly matching TRBD2 (6 bases). Trimming pared 4 bases from V and 6 bases from J, leaving 30 bases between. Germline loops: CDR1 SGHRS, CDR2 YFSETQ. This CDR3 comprises 19 residues. The DNA for the CDR3 is TGCGCCAGCAGCCATGGACCCGGGACGGTGTTGACTAGTCGTGATACGCAGTATTTT. It is translated as CASSHGPGTVLTSRDTQYF. The variable domain in full, completed from reference TRBV5-1 and TRBJ2-3, reads KAGVTQTPRYLIKTRGQQVTLSCSPISGHRSVSWYQQTPGQGLQFLFEYFSETQRNKGNFPGRFSGRQFSNSRSEMNVSTLELGDSALYLCASSHGPGTVLTSRDTQYFGPGTRLTVL.

This clone was detected only a few times. The chain employs TRBV6-5 and TRBJ2-1; TRBD1 matches 9 bases. This CDR3 spans 15 amino acids. Germline V gene data show CDR1 as MNHEY and CDR2 as SVGAGI. J was trimmed by 2 bases and V by 6 bases; bases with no gene match: 5. In DNA, the CDR3 is TGTGCCAGCAGCCGGGACAGGGTCCCCTACAATGAGCAGTTCTTC. It yields the protein CASSRDRVPYNEQFF.

This clone was found a few times. The chain links TRBV25-1 to TRBJ2-7; 7 positions match TRBD2. The CDR3 sequence is 17 residues long. Germline V gene data show CDR1 as MGHDK and CDR2 as SYGVNS. After removal of 3 bases from V and 1 base from J, the junction contained 12 bases not matched to a gene. The CDR3 region has the DNA TGTGCCAGCAGTGAGAGAGCGGGAACGGGCCAGTCCTACGAGCAGTACTTC. This codes for CASSERAGTGQSYEQYF.

The CDR3 sequence: CASSGRQGPDTQYF. The CDR3 DNA is TGTGCCAGCAGCGGCCGGCAGGGACCAGATACGCAGTATTTT. The chain is built from TRBV11-2 and TRBJ2-3; the D call may be TRBD1 or TRBD2 (5 bases each). The CDR3 sequence is 14 residues long. CDR1 and CDR2 (germline): SGHAT, FQNNGV. The V and J ends lost 5 bases and 4 bases respectively, with 13 bases between them.

In this sample, this clone turned up a few times. V gene TRBV2 combines with J gene TRBJ1-5, with 7 bases fitting TRBD1. With V trimmed by 4 bases and J by 3 bases, 6 bases remained unmatched. The CDR3 runs to 15 residues. CDR1 and CDR2 from the germline V gene are SNHLY and FYNNEI. CDR3 bases: TGTGCCAGCAGTGCCCGGGACAGATACAATCAGCCCCAGCATTTT. Protein product: CASSARDRYNQPQHF.

The V gene is TRBV2, the J gene TRBJ2-7, with TRBD1 matching 10 bases. Unmatched junction bases numbered 11, after V lost 4 bases and J lost 2 bases. The CDR3 loop spans 17 amino acids. Germline V gene sequence: CDR1 SNHLY, CDR2 FYNNEI. CDR3 in amino acids: CASSGPNRDRGTYEQYF. The CDR3, as DNA: TGTGCCAGCAGTGGTCCCAATCGGGACAGGGGTACCTACGAGCAGTACTTC. Full variable domain (remainder filled in from reference TRBV2 and TRBJ2-7): EPEVTQTPSHQVTQMGQEVILRCVPISNHLYFYWYRQILGQKVEFLVSFYNNEISEKSEIFDDQFSVERPDGSNFTLKIRSTKLEDSAMYFCASSGPNRDRGTYEQYFGPGTRLTVT.

The chain combines TRBV7-9 with TRBJ2-1; 13 bases are shared with TRBD2. Looked up from germline, CDR1 is SEHNR and CDR2 is FQNEAQ (reference sequence). This CDR3 comprises 18 residues. V trimming: 3 bases; J trimming: 4 bases; junction bases outside the gene matches: 9. The DNA for the CDR3 is TGTGCCAGCAGCTTCTATTCCTGGACTAGCGGGGGATACAATGAGCAGTTCTTC. This translates into CASSFYSWTSGGYNEQFF.